This TCR beta chain was captured by sequencing in a study of technical replicates of blood from a few donors. Libraries were prepared by immunoSEQ multiplex PCR; TCRdb keeps only in-frame clonotypes and omits some of them. The sample comprises fewer than 75,000 clones, around 89% of which are singletons, and under 6% rests with the top ten. V was clipped by 4 bases and J by 1 base; unmatched bases: 4. CDR1 and CDR2 from the germline V gene are SGDLS and YYNGEE. There are 15 residues in the CDR3. This receptor was identified in a human donor in good health. Some clones in this sample may be carry-over from other donors' samples. The chain couples TRBV9 to TRBJ2-1, with 8 bases matching TRBD1. The material sequenced was PBMCs. CDR3 nucleotide sequence: TGTGCCAGCAGCTTACGACAGGGGTCCTACAATGAGCAGTTCTTC. Protein product: CASSLRQGSYNEQFF. Drawing the rest from reference TRBV9 and TRBJ2-1, the complete variable domain is DSGVTQTPKHLITATGQRVTLRCSPRSGDLSVYWYQQSLDQGLQFLIQYYNGEERAKGNILERFSAQQFPDLHSELNLSSLELGDSALYFCASSLRQGSYNEQFFGPGTRLTVL.